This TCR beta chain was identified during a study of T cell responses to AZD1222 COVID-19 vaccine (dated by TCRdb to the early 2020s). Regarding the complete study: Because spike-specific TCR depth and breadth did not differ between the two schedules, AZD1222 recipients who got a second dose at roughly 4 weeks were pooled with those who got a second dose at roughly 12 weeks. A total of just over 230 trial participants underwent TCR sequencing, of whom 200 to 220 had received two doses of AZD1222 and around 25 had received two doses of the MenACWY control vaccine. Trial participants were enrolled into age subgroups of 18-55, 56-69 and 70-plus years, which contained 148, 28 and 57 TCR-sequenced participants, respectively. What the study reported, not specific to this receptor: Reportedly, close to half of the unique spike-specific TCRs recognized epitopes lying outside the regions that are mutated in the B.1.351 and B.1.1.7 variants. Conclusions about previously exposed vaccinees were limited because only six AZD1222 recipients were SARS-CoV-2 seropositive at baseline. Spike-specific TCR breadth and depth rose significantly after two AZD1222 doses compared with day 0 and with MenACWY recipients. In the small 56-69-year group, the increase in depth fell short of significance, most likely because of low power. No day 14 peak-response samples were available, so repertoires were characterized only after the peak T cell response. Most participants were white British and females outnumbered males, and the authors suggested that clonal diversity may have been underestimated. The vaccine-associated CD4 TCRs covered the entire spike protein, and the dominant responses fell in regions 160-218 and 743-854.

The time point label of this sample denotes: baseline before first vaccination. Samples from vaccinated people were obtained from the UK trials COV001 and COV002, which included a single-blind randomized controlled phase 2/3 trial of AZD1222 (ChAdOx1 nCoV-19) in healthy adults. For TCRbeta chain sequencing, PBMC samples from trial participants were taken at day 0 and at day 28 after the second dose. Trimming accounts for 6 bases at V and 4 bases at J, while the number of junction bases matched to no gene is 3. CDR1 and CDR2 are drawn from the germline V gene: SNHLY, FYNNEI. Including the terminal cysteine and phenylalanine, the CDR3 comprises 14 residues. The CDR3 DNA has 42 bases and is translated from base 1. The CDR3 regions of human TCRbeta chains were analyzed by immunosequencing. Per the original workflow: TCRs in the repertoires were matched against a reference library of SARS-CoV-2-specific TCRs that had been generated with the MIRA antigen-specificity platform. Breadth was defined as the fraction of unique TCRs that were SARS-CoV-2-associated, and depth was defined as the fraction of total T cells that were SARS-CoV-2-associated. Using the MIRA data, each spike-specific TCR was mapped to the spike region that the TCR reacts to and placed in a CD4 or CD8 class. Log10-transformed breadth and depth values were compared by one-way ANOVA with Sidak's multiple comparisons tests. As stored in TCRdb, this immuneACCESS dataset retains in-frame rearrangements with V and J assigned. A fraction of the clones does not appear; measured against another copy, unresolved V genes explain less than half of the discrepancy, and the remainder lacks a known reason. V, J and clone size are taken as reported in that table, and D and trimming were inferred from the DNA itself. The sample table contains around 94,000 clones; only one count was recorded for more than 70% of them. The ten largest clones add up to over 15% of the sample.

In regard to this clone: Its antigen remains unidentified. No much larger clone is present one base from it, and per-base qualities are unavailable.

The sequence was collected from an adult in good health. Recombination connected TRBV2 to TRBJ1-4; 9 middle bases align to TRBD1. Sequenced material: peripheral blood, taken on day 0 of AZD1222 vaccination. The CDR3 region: CASSETGGNEKLFF. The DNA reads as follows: TGTGCCAGCAGCGAGACAGGGGGTAATGAAAAACTGTTTTTT.